Following are 15 T cell receptor beta chains from one sample sequenced in a study of CD8 T cells in Susac syndrome. The RNA input was roughly 0.45 to 1 ug, and it was reverse transcribed with random hexamers. MiXCR, applied by TCRdb to the immunoSEQ multiplex PCR reads, yields one record per CDR3 protein. The sample consists of about 180,000 distinct CDR3 sequences, roughly 94% of them appearing once. The specimen sequenced was CD4+ T cells from PBMCs. Source of these receptors: a human donor with Susac syndrome.

The genes are TRBV12-3 or TRBV12-4 and TRBJ2-1; D gene uncertain. The V and J ends lost 6 bases and 7 bases respectively, with 10 bases between them. The CDR3 totals 12 residues. CDR3 sequence: CASSLLRNEQFF. The CDR3 nucleotides read TGTGCCAGCAGCCTTTTAAGGAATGAGCAGTTCTTC.

The gene calls are TRBV9 and TRBJ2-4, with D perhaps matching TRBD2 (6 bases). The CDR3 loop spans 15 amino acids. Germline loops: CDR1 SGDLS, CDR2 YYNGEE. V was pared by 0 bases and J by 8 bases, with 15 bases between. Here the CDR3 DNA reads TGTGCCAGCAGCGTAGAACCGGGGGTACGGGACATTCAGTACTTC. Translated: CASSVEPGVRDIQYF.

The V call is TRBV27, the J call TRBJ1-5; maybe TRBD1 (6 bases). The CDR3 is 14 residues long. Germline V gene data show CDR1 as MNHEY and CDR2 as SMNVEV (reference sequence). V lost 5 bases, J lost 3 bases, and 11 bases lay in between. The CDR3 spells CASSPRQDNQPQHF. CDR3 in DNA: TGTGCCAGCAGTCCCCGACAGGACAATCAGCCCCAGCATTTT.

This chain joins TRBV6-2 or TRBV6-3 and TRBJ2-3; 7 bases match TRBD2. The CDR3 spans 16 residues. V lost 6 bases to trimming and J lost 5 bases; unmatched junction nucleotides: 14. CDR1 is MNHEY and CDR2 is SVGEGT in the germline V gene. The chain's CDR3 is CASSPVGSGAGDTQYF. The CDR3 nucleotides are TGTGCCAGCAGCCCCGTGGGGAGCGGGGCTGGAGATACGCAGTATTTT.

This clonotype was counted a few times. This chain links TRBV6-2 or TRBV6-3 with TRBJ2-7, with TRBD2 matching over 13 bases. The CDR3 consists of 14 residues. V lost 5 bases and J lost 4; bases outside the gene matches: 2. Germline CDR1 and CDR2: MNHEY and SVGEGT. CDR3 region: CASSMTSGGYEQYF. The CDR3 DNA reads TGTGCCAGCAGTATGACTAGCGGGGGGTACGAGCAGTACTTC.

J is TRBJ1-1 and V is TRBV20-1; D is undetermined. V was trimmed by 5 bases and J by 2 bases, leaving 12 bases between them. Germline V gene data show CDR1 as DFQATT and CDR2 as SNEGSKA (reference sequence). This CDR3 has 13 residues. CDR3 sequence: CSAARAGNTEAFF. CDR3 in DNA: TGCAGTGCTGCCCGCGCCGGAAACACTGAAGCTTTCTTT.

The chain joins TRBV20-1 to TRBJ2-3; 14 bases are shared with TRBD2. The germline CDR1 and CDR2 sequences are DFQATT and SNEGSKA (reference sequence). The CDR3 sequence is 16 residues long. Trimming removed 2 bases from V and 5 bases from J; junction bases left unmatched: 6. The CDR3 DNA follows: TGCAGTGCTAGACCGCTAGGACTAGCGGGGGGAGATACGCAGTATTTT. The encoded protein is CSARPLGLAGGDTQYF.

The J gene is TRBJ1-1, the V gene TRBV25-1, with 7 nucleotides matching TRBD1. CDR1 is MGHDK and CDR2 is SYGVNS in the germline V gene. The CDR3 contains 14 residues. J was trimmed by 5 bases and V by 6 bases; bases with no gene match: 9. CDR3 in amino acids: CASSLQGLGTEAFF. The CDR3 bases are TGTGCCAGCAGCCTACAGGGGTTGGGGACTGAAGCTTTCTTT.

V and J are TRBV5-6 and TRBJ1-2; D uncertain. Trimming stripped 0 bases from V and 3 bases from J, with 12 bases between. The CDR3 has 15 residues. CDR1 is SGHDT and CDR2 is YYEEEE in the germline V gene. The CDR3 here is CASSLAFKGDYGYTF. CDR3 DNA sequence: TGTGCCAGCAGCTTGGCTTTCAAGGGTGACTATGGCTACACCTTC.

The V call is TRBV5-1, the J call TRBJ2-2; 8 bases match TRBD2. Unmatched junction bases numbered 2, after V lost 1 base and J lost 3 bases. The V gene's germline CDR1 is SGHRS and CDR2 YFSETQ. The CDR3 extends over 15 amino acids. CDR3 loop: CASSLTGGDTGELFF. In DNA, the CDR3 is TGCGCCAGCAGCTTGACCGGGGGGGACACCGGGGAGCTGTTTTTT.

The chain combines TRBV6-1 with TRBJ2-3; 10 nucleotides align to TRBD1. In germline, CDR1 is MNHNS, CDR2 SASEGT. J was trimmed by 5 bases and V by 4 bases; bases with no gene match: 6. This CDR3 contains 15 residues. CDR3 sequence: CASSVDRGRVDTQYF. The CDR3 DNA is TGTGCCAGCAGTGTCGACAGGGGGCGAGTAGATACGCAGTATTTT.

This clonotype was seen a single time. The genes are TRBV7-9 and TRBJ2-1; TRBD2 matches 7 bases. The germline V gene encodes CDR1 SEHNR and CDR2 FQNEAQ (reference sequence). The CDR3 is made up of 14 amino acids. The V and J ends lost 3 bases and 5 bases, in that order; junction bases with no gene match: 4. DNA of the CDR3: TGTGCCAGCAGCTTCTCGACTAGCAACAATGAGCAGTTCTTC. Amino acid sequence: CASSFSTSNNEQFF. The full variable domain, its missing parts supplied by reference TRBV7-9 and TRBJ2-1, is DTGVSQNPRHKITKRGQNVTFRCDPISEHNRLYWYRQTLGQGPEFLTYFQNEAQLEKSRLLSDRFSAERPKGSFSTLEIQRTEQGDSAMYLCASSFSTSNNEQFFGPGTRLTVL.

The J gene is TRBJ1-2, the V gene TRBV12-3 or TRBV12-4; maybe TRBD1 (6 bases). This CDR3 is 14 amino acids long. V lost 5 bases and J lost 8, with 18 bases in between. CDR3 residues: CASSNSGGAGGYTF. As DNA, the CDR3 is TGTGCCAGCAGTAATTCGGGGGGCGCAGGAGGCTACACCTTC.

Only one count was recorded for this clonotype. The junction shows a germline mismatch at one end, possibly a read error. The chain links TRBV15 to TRBJ2-3; D is unresolved. Germline loops: CDR1 LNHNV, CDR2 YYDKDF (reference sequence). The CDR3 extends over 14 amino acids. CDR3 coding DNA: TGTGCCGCCAGCAGATCAGTGAGCACAGATACGCAGTATTTT. It translates to CAASRSVSTDTQYF.

The chain joins TRBV18 to TRBJ2-2; D gene ambiguous. The germline gives CDR1 KGHSH, CDR2 LQKENI. The length of the CDR3 is 15 residues. The ends were cut back, 6 bases at V and 1 base at J, with 12 bases in the middle. The CDR3 here is CASSPTPGNTGELFF. The DNA of the CDR3 is TGTGCCAGCTCTCCAACCCCAGGGAACACCGGGGAGCTGTTTTTT.